What follows are 6 T cell receptor beta chains derived from one specimen sequenced in a study of blood T cell repertoires in COVID-19. Here immunoSEQ multiplex PCR was the method, and the copy in TCRdb shows in-frame clones only, minus some. The table shows roughly 200,000 clones, with 89% occurring only once. The sample comprised PBMCs or T cells enriched from blood (not recorded which). The receptor set was obtained from a woman under 40 with acute COVID-19.

This CDR3 is CATWDGGFFEQYF. The CDR3 DNA sequence: TGTGCCACCTGGGACGGGGGATTCTTTGAGCAGTACTTC. The rearrangement joins TRBV2 to TRBJ2-7, with D tentatively TRBD2 (6 bases). Germline V gene sequence: CDR1 SNHLY, CDR2 FYNNEI. The CDR3 is made up of 13 amino acids. V was pared by 10 bases and J by 7 bases, with 20 bases between.

This rearrangement joins TRBV25-1 to TRBJ1-1; 7 bases fit TRBD1. The CDR3 extends over 12 amino acids. V lost 1 base, J lost 7 bases, and 0 bases stayed unmatched. The germline V gene encodes CDR1 MGHDK and CDR2 SYGVNS. CDR3: CASSEWDSEAFF. CDR3 nucleotide sequence: TGTGCCAGCAGTGAATGGGACAGTGAAGCTTTCTTT.

The rearrangement uses TRBV4-1 and TRBJ1-4, with D perhaps TRBD1 (5 bases). This CDR3 has 14 residues. The V end was cut by 5 bases, the J end by 0 bases, with 7 bases between. Germline assignment: CDR1 MGHRA and CDR2 YSYEKL. The CDR3 protein is CASSGAATNEKLFF. CDR3 DNA: TGCGCCAGCAGCGGGGCCGCAACTAATGAAAAACTGTTTTTT.

The chain has TRBV7-9 and TRBJ1-1, with D maybe TRBD1 (6 bases). The CDR3 consists of 14 residues. V lost 6 bases and J lost 10, with 21 bases in between. Per the germline V gene, CDR1 is SEHNR and CDR2 is FQNEAQ (reference sequence). The CDR3: CASRNGPQGTRAFF. CDR3 nucleotides: TGTGCCAGCAGGAACGGTCCCCAGGGGACACGAGCTTTCTTT.

The rearrangement uses TRBV4-3 and TRBJ1-1, with D perhaps matching TRBD1 (6 bases). The CDR3 runs 16 residues. Germline CDR1 and CDR2: LGHNA and YSLEER. V shed 0 bases and J shed 0 bases, with 11 bases lying between them. Written as DNA, the CDR3 is TGCGCCAGCAGCCAAGAAAGAGGGGGAATGAACACTGAAGCTTTCTTT. The encoded protein is CASSQERGGMNTEAFF.

V gene TRBV4-3 combines with J gene TRBJ1-1; D remains ambiguous. Germline loops: CDR1 LGHNA, CDR2 YSLEER. This CDR3 has 15 amino acids. Trimming took off 0 bases at V and 0 bases at J, with 8 bases between the two ends. CDR3 nucleotides: TGCGCCAGCAGCCAAGACTGGGCTCTGAACACTGAAGCTTTCTTT. As protein: CASSQDWALNTEAFF.